This passage covers 29 T cell receptor beta chains from one sample sequenced in a study of blood T cell repertoires in COVID-19. The table came from immunoSEQ multiplex PCR; TCRdb's copy has only in-frame clones and leaves some out. The data contain approximately 100,000 clones, less than 85% of them singletons. The source material was peripheral blood. These receptors were collected from a woman between 65 and 79 years old with active or convalescent COVID-19.

The rearrangement joins TRBV5-4 to TRBJ2-3, with D possibly TRBD1 on 5 matching bases. The CDR3 spans 14 residues. Germline assignment: CDR1 SGHNT and CDR2 YYREEE (reference sequence). V gave up 3 bases and J gave up 6 bases, with 14 bases separating them. The DNA for the CDR3 is TGTGCCAGCAGCTCCCGGCAGGGTGGCGATACGCAGTATTTT. Its translation: CASSSRQGGDTQYF.

This clone was counted only a few times. V is TRBV6-1 and J is TRBJ1-5; TRBD1 is a possible D gene (5 bases). The CDR3 extends over 19 amino acids. V was cut by 3 bases and J by 1 base, with 22 bases left in between. The germline V gene encodes CDR1 MNHNS and CDR2 SASEGT. The CDR3 spells CASSDLGGGRSLSNQPQHF. In nucleotides, the CDR3 is TGTGCCAGCAGTGACCTCGGGGGAGGGAGAAGTTTAAGCAATCAGCCCCAGCATTTT.

This chain uses TRBV19 with TRBJ1-2; TRBD1 is a possible D gene (5 bases). The V and J ends lost 5 bases and 5 bases respectively, with 18 bases between them. CDR3 length: 15 residues. The germline gives CDR1 LNHDA, CDR2 SQIVND (reference sequence). The CDR3 loop reads CASSSQGGILYGYTF. The CDR3 coding sequence is TGTGCCAGTAGTTCCCAGGGAGGGATTCTATATGGCTACACCTTC.

The chain has TRBV6-1 and TRBJ2-5; 10 nucleotides agree with TRBD1. V was pared by 4 bases and J by 2 bases, with 10 bases of the junction left unmatched. The CDR3 has 17 amino acids. Germline CDR1 is MNHNS and CDR2 is SASEGT. CDR3 bases: TGTGCCAGCAGTGCGTCCCGGGACAGGGGTGGACAAGAGACCCAGTACTTC. Translated: CASSASRDRGGQETQYF.

This chain joins TRBV6-2 or TRBV6-3 and TRBJ2-7; 9 bases match TRBD2. The V gene end was trimmed by 4 bases and the J gene end by 7 bases; junction bases not matched to a gene: 5. Germline V CDR1 and CDR2: MNHEY, SVGEGT. The CDR3 contains 13 residues. In nucleotides, the CDR3 is TGTGCCAGCAGTTTTAGCGGGGGAAATGAGCAGTACTTC. Translated: CASSFSGGNEQYF.

This clone appeared a few times. The chain recombines TRBV4-1 with TRBJ2-2; the D is unclear. This CDR3 has 12 amino acids. Trimming pared 4 bases from V and 6 bases from J, leaving 6 bases between. CDR1 and CDR2 (germline): MGHRA, YSYEKL. The CDR3 protein is CASSRDAGELFF. The CDR3 nucleotides read TGCGCCAGCAGCCGCGATGCCGGGGAGCTGTTTTTT.

V usage is TRBV5-4 and J usage is TRBJ1-5; 7 bases map to TRBD1. From germline, CDR1 is SGHNT and CDR2 YYREEE (reference sequence). The CDR3 extends over 16 amino acids. The ends lost 3 bases at V and 6 bases at J; junction bases unmatched: 12. In DNA form, the CDR3 reads TGTGCCAGCAGCTCTACGTTAAAGGGGGCAGGTCAGCCCCAGCATTTT. It translates to CASSSTLKGAGQPQHF.

V is TRBV12-3 or TRBV12-4 and J is TRBJ2-4; weak D call: TRBD2 (6 bases). The CDR3 length is 11 residues. The V end was cut by 8 bases, the J end by 9 bases, with 11 bases between. The CDR3 bases are TGTGCCAGCGGCGGGGTGACCATTCAGTACTTC. Amino acid sequence: CASGGVTIQYF.

The chain has TRBV28 and TRBJ2-2, with TRBD2 matching 7 bases. V trimming: 1 base; J trimming: 0 bases; junction bases outside the gene matches: 14. Germline values: CDR1 MDHEN, CDR2 SYDVKM. The CDR3 is 20 amino acids. The CDR3 reads CASSLSHGLAVNANTGELFF. CDR3 in DNA: TGTGCCAGCAGTTTATCCCATGGGCTAGCGGTTAACGCGAACACCGGGGAGCTGTTTTTT.

This clone was seen a few times. V gene TRBV20-1 combines with J gene TRBJ1-2; perhaps TRBD1 as D (5 bases). CDR1 DFQATT and CDR2 SNEGSKA come from the germline V gene (reference sequence). Trimming took off 6 bases at V and 7 bases at J, with 12 bases between the two ends. The CDR3 consists of 11 residues. The CDR3 loop reads CSAPSGGGYTF. In DNA, the CDR3 is TGCAGTGCCCCTAGCGGGGGTGGCTACACCTTC.

The chain employs TRBV6-2 or TRBV6-3 and TRBJ1-6; 10 bases agree with TRBD1. This CDR3 is 14 amino acids long. Germline V gene sequence: CDR1 MNHEY, CDR2 SVGEGT. Trimming cost V 5 bases and J 10 bases; bases outside gene matches: 5. CDR3 sequence reads: CASSRGQGGSPLHF. The CDR3 region has the DNA TGTGCCAGCAGTCGCGGACAGGGGGGATCACCCCTCCACTTT.

This clone was seen only once. V usage is TRBV5-4 and J usage is TRBJ2-1, with 9 bases lining up with TRBD2. The CDR3 runs to 17 residues. CDR1 is SGHNT, CDR2 YYREEE, per germline (reference sequence). V lost 4 bases, J lost 2 bases, and 10 bases stayed unmatched. The CDR3 DNA sequence: TGTGCCAGCAGCCCCAGAGGGGGACTAGCCACCTACAATGAGCAGTTCTTC. It codes for CASSPRGGLATYNEQFF.

V usage is TRBV5-5 and J usage is TRBJ2-5; TRBD2 matches at 7 bases. Germline CDR1 is SGHKS and CDR2 is YYEKEE (reference sequence). The V segment lost 0 bases and the J segment 1 base; nucleotides outside the gene matches: 6. CDR3 length equals 16 residues. The CDR3 DNA reads TGTGCCAGCAGCTTGGCAGTGTCTAGCGGCCAAGAGACCCAGTACTTC. Protein product: CASSLAVSSGQETQYF.

The genes are TRBV29-1 and TRBJ1-2; a weak D match, TRBD1 (6 bases). The CDR3 has 13 amino acids. Germline V gene data show CDR1 as SQVTM and CDR2 as ANQGSEA. V was trimmed by 5 bases and J by 10 bases, leaving 20 bases between them. The CDR3 sequence is CSVYDRRQGDYTF. The CDR3 DNA is TGCAGCGTTTACGACAGGAGGCAAGGAGACTACACCTTC.

The rearrangement uses TRBV5-1 and TRBJ2-1; maybe TRBD2 (5 bases). V shed 0 bases and J shed 4 bases, with 17 bases lying between them. The CDR3 spans 17 residues. Germline values: CDR1 SGHRS, CDR2 YFSETQ. DNA of the CDR3: TGCGCCAGCAGCTTGGCCCCCGGGAATAACCTATACAATGAGCAGTTCTTC. Encoded protein: CASSLAPGNNLYNEQFF.

The CDR3: CASSQDSIVGTNNEQFF. In DNA, the CDR3 is TGCGCCAGCAGCCAAGATTCGATAGTGGGGACTAACAATGAGCAGTTCTTC. J is TRBJ2-1 and V is TRBV4-3; TRBD2 aligns across 7 bases. This CDR3 is 17 amino acids long. Germline lookup yields CDR1 LGHNA and CDR2 YSLEER. With V trimmed by 0 bases and J by 5 bases, 10 bases remained unmatched.

The rearrangement uses TRBV27 and TRBJ1-6, with unresolved D. This CDR3 has 13 residues. Germline V lookup: CDR1 MNHEY, CDR2 SMNVEV (reference sequence). Trimming took 10 bases from V and 9 from J, leaving 16 bases between them. The CDR3, as DNA: TGTGCCACTTCGGACGGGATAGGTTCACCCCTCCACTTT. Protein: CATSDGIGSPLHF.

The chain is built from TRBV18 and TRBJ2-5, with 14 bases aligning to TRBD2. CDR1 and CDR2 from the germline V gene are KGHSH and LQKENI. V lost 4 bases and J lost 5; bases outside the gene matches: 6. This CDR3 comprises 16 residues. In DNA form, the CDR3 reads TGTGCCAGCTCACGAAGGGGACTAGCGGGAGTGGAGACCCAGTACTTC. Translation: CASSRRGLAGVETQYF.

The rearrangement uses TRBV19 and TRBJ1-4; possible D gene TRBD1, 6 bases. The CDR3 consists of 13 residues. CDR1 and CDR2 (germline): LNHDA, SQIVND (reference sequence). Trimming left V 9 bases short and J 3 bases short, with 11 bases between. The chain's CDR3 is CARLQGPNEKLFF. Here the CDR3 DNA reads TGTGCCAGACTACAGGGACCTAATGAAAAACTGTTTTTT.

The V gene is TRBV7-8, the J gene TRBJ1-3; the D gene is possibly TRBD1 (5 bases). The V and J ends lost 5 bases and 3 bases respectively, with 14 bases between them. Germline V CDR1 and CDR2: SGHVS, FQNEAQ. CDR3 length: 15 residues. The CDR3 bases are TGTGCCAGCAGCCCTAGTCGGAGGGGTGGAAACACCATATATTTT. Protein: CASSPSRRGGNTIYF.

The V call is TRBV2, the J call TRBJ2-1, with 11 bases that match TRBD2. With 8 bases clipped from V and 6 bases from J, the junction kept 3 bases outside the gene matches. CDR3 length: 13 amino acids. In germline, CDR1 is SNHLY, CDR2 FYNNEI. The CDR3 DNA reads as TGTGCCAGCGGTCTAGCGGGAGGCAATGAGCAGTTCTTC. Encoded protein: CASGLAGGNEQFF.

This clone was seen a single time. The V gene is TRBV7-2, the J gene TRBJ1-4; D remains ambiguous. The CDR3 is 13 residues long. Germline CDR1 SGHTA, CDR2 FQGNSA. V was trimmed by 1 base and J by 4 bases, leaving 4 bases between them. In DNA, the CDR3 is TGTGCCAGCAGCTTAGGACTTAATGAAAAACTGTTTTTT. Translated: CASSLGLNEKLFF. The whole variable domain, remainder taken from reference TRBV7-2 and TRBJ1-4, is GAGVSQSPSNKVTEKGKDVELRCDPISGHTALYWYRQSLGQGLEFLIYFQGNSAPDKSGLPSDRFSAERTGGSVSTLTIQRTQQEDSAVYLCASSLGLNEKLFFGSGTQLSVL.

CDR3 sequence reads: CASSDTSGSTDTQYF. In DNA form, the CDR3 reads TGTGCCAGCAGTGATACTAGCGGTAGCACAGATACGCAGTATTTT. The chain joins TRBV2 to TRBJ2-3; 8 bases are a match to TRBD2. Germline CDR1 SNHLY, CDR2 FYNNEI. CDR3 size: 15 residues. V dropped 3 bases and J dropped 0; count of bases not matched to a gene: 2.

The count of this clone is one. The chain uses TRBV28 and TRBJ2-5; 14 bases line up with TRBD2. The CDR3 has 15 residues. Germline V CDR1 and CDR2: MDHEN, SYDVKM. With 6 bases clipped from V and 4 bases from J, the junction kept 4 bases outside the gene matches. This CDR3 reads CASRGLAGEGETQYF. Here the CDR3 DNA reads TGTGCCAGCAGGGGACTAGCGGGAGAGGGAGAGACCCAGTACTTC.

This sequence joins TRBV10-2 and TRBJ1-1, with TRBD1 as a possible D gene (6 bases). From germline, CDR1 is WSHSY and CDR2 SAAADI. V dropped 3 bases and J dropped 5 bases, with 19 bases sitting between them. This CDR3 is 16 amino acids long. This chain's CDR3 is CASSDSRGGRGTEAFF. The CDR3 coding sequence is TGCGCCAGCAGTGACTCTCGGGGGGGCCGGGGGACTGAAGCTTTCTTT.

The chain combines TRBV18 with TRBJ1-4, with D tentatively TRBD1 (5 bases). The CDR3 spans 14 residues. The V and J ends lost 3 bases and 8 bases respectively, with 13 bases between them. Per the germline V gene, CDR1 is KGHSH and CDR2 is LQKENI. This CDR3 is CASSPVSGNEKLFF. The CDR3 DNA reads as TGTGCCAGCTCACCGGTGTCAGGGAACGAAAAACTGTTTTTT.

The chain combines TRBV18 with TRBJ1-1, with D perhaps TRBD1 (5 bases). V gave up 2 bases and J gave up 6 bases, with 10 bases separating them. CDR1 is KGHSH and CDR2 is LQKENI in the germline V gene. CDR3 length equals 13 residues. CDR3 sequence (DNA): TGTGCCAGCTCACCAAGTATAGGGGCTGAAGCTTTCTTT. Its translation: CASSPSIGAEAFF. The full variable domain, completed using reference TRBV18 and TRBJ1-1, is NAGVMQNPRHLVRRRGQEARLRCSPMKGHSHVYWYRQLPEEGLKFMVYLQKENIIDESGMPKERFSAEFPKEGPSILRIQQVVRGDSAAYFCASSPSIGAEAFFGQGTRLTVV.

V usage is TRBV7-2 and J usage is TRBJ1-2; 8 positions agree with TRBD1. Germline-derived CDR1 and CDR2 are SGHTA and FQGNSA. This CDR3 contains 14 residues. The J segment lost 6 bases and the V segment lost 6 bases, leaving 9 bases of the junction unmatched. The CDR3 protein is CASRQFGQGHGYTF. The DNA of the CDR3 is TGTGCCAGCAGGCAATTCGGACAGGGCCATGGCTACACCTTC.

The chain has TRBV5-1 and TRBJ1-5, with 8 bases identical to TRBD1. After removal of 4 bases from V and 6 bases from J, the junction contained 3 bases not matched to a gene. The V gene's germline CDR1 is SGHRS and CDR2 YFSETQ. This CDR3 is 13 amino acids long. The CDR3 is CASSPTGVQPQHF. In DNA form, the CDR3 reads TGCGCCAGCAGCCCGACAGGGGTTCAGCCCCAGCATTTT.